A selection of T cell receptor beta chains follows, all from one sample in a study of radiotherapy plus CTLA-4 blockade in lung cancer. Clones were sequenced by immunoSEQ multiplex PCR, and TCRdb holds only the in-frame ones, with some missing. The data hold approximately 98,000 clones, with about 81% observed a single time. Sample: peripheral blood, taken from a patient treated with radiotherapy plus ipilimumab. Receptors originate from a human donor with non-small cell lung cancer who had a partial response to radiotherapy plus ipilimumab. Both conserved end residues are part of each CDR3. A D gene is named only where the DNA matches it firmly. The size entry is marked missing in some rows and otherwise reads once, few, many or a size class.

J gene: TRBJ2-7
V gene: TRBV2
clone size: few
D gene: TRBD2
CDR3 protein: CASKSEGSGGEQYF
CDR3 DNA: TGTGCCAGCAAATCGGAAGGGAGCGGGGGGGAGCAGTACTTC

J gene: TRBJ2-7
V gene: TRBV2
clone size: once
D gene: TRBD1
CDR3 protein: CASSGLDRGLFKPYEQYF
CDR3 DNA: TGTGCCAGCAGTGGTCTGGACAGGGGGCTGTTTAAACCCTACGAGCAGTACTTC

J gene: TRBJ2-2
V gene: TRBV28
clone size: -
D gene: -
CDR3 protein: CATQGYIGLSVTGELFF
CDR3 DNA: TGTGCCACCCAGGGTTACATCGGACTATCTGTCACCGGGGAGCTGTTTTTT

J gene: TRBJ2-7
V gene: TRBV2
clone size: -
D gene: -
CDR3 protein: CASRGAPTGGGDYEQYF
CDR3 DNA: TGTGCCAGCAGGGGCGCCCCTACGGGGGGCGGGGATTACGAGCAGTACTTC

J gene: TRBJ1-1
V gene: TRBV6-5
clone size: -
D gene: -
CDR3 protein: CASSETGNTEAFF
CDR3 DNA: TGTGCCAGCAGTGAAACCGGTAACACTGAAGCTTTCTTT

J gene: TRBJ2-6
V gene: TRBV18
clone size: -
D gene: -
CDR3 protein: CASSPRGQGTSGISGANVLTF
CDR3 DNA: TGTGCCAGCTCACCGAGGGGACAGGGGACTAGCGGAATCTCTGGGGCCAACGTCCTGACTTTC

J gene: TRBJ2-1
V gene: TRBV5-4
clone size: -
D gene: TRBD2
CDR3 protein: CASSLGTSYSNEQFF
CDR3 DNA: TGTGCCAGCAGCTTGGGGACTAGCTATTCCAATGAGCAGTTCTTC

J gene: TRBJ1-5
V gene: TRBV2
clone size: -
D gene: -
CDR3 protein: CASSTGRIPQPQHF
CDR3 DNA: TGTGCCAGCAGTACAGGGCGTATCCCCCAGCCCCAGCATTTT

J gene: TRBJ2-1
V gene: TRBV28
clone size: -
D gene: TRBD2
CDR3 protein: CASSGLAGGQSSYNEQFF
CDR3 DNA: TGTGCCAGCTCCGGACTAGCGGGAGGCCAGAGCTCCTACAATGAGCAGTTCTTC

J gene: TRBJ2-7
V gene: TRBV7-2
clone size: -
D gene: TRBD1
CDR3 protein: CASSLGGQNSYEQYF
CDR3 DNA: TGTGCCAGCAGCTTAGGGGGACAGAACTCCTACGAGCAGTACTTC

J gene: TRBJ2-7
V gene: TRBV6-6
clone size: -
D gene: -
CDR3 protein: CASTGVQGTVAEQYF
CDR3 DNA: TGTGCCAGCACCGGAGTCCAGGGAACCGTGGCCGAGCAGTACTTC

J gene: TRBJ2-1
V gene: TRBV6-6
clone size: -
D gene: TRBD2
CDR3 protein: CASSSGLAGGTGQFF
CDR3 DNA: TGTGCCAGCAGTTCGGGACTAGCGGGGGGAACTGGGCAGTTCTTC

J gene: TRBJ2-1
V gene: TRBV21-1
clone size: -
D gene: -
CDR3 protein: CASSKATRDREVNEQFF
CDR3 DNA: TGTGCCAGCAGCAAAGCGACCCGGGACAGGGAAGTGAATGAGCAGTTCTTC

J gene: TRBJ1-5
V gene: TRBV27
clone size: -
D gene: -
CDR3 protein: CASSLFPGSNQPQHF
CDR3 DNA: TGTGCCAGCAGTTTATTCCCCGGGAGCAATCAGCCCCAGCATTTT

J gene: TRBJ1-1
V gene: TRBV11-2
clone size: -
D gene: -
CDR3 protein: CASSLGATGGAGYTEAFF
CDR3 DNA: TGTGCCAGCAGCTTAGGGGCAACGGGGGGCGCGGGGTACACTGAAGCTTTCTTT

J gene: TRBJ2-7
V gene: TRBV27
clone size: -
D gene: -
CDR3 protein: CASSRQGDYEQYF
CDR3 DNA: TGTGCCAGCAGTCGTCAGGGCGATTACGAGCAGTACTTC

J gene: TRBJ1-5
V gene: TRBV19
clone size: -
D gene: -
CDR3 protein: CASTQSGGLRSEPQHF
CDR3 DNA: TGTGCCAGTACCCAAAGCGGGGGGCTACGGTCAGAGCCCCAGCATTTT

J gene: TRBJ2-4
V gene: TRBV12-5
clone size: -
D gene: -
CDR3 protein: CAKGRATGNIQYF
CDR3 DNA: TGTGCTAAAGGCCGGGCCACAGGGAACATTCAGTACTTC

J gene: TRBJ2-7
V gene: TRBV7-6
clone size: -
D gene: TRBD2
CDR3 protein: CASSGEGSGSEQYF
CDR3 DNA: TGTGCCAGCAGCGGGGAGGGTAGCGGTTCCGAGCAGTACTTC

J gene: TRBJ1-1
V gene: TRBV6-5
clone size: -
D gene: -
CDR3 protein: CASSYGRLNTEAFF
CDR3 DNA: TGTGCCAGCAGTTACGGTAGACTCAACACTGAAGCTTTCTTT

J gene: TRBJ1-2
V gene: TRBV7-2
clone size: -
D gene: -
CDR3 protein: CASSQGGRGGLHGYTF
CDR3 DNA: TGTGCCAGCAGTCAGGGTGGCAGGGGCGGGCTCCATGGCTACACCTTC

J gene: TRBJ2-1
V gene: TRBV7-9
clone size: few
D gene: -
CDR3 protein: CASSSTVGLVYNEQFF
CDR3 DNA: TGTGCCAGCAGCTCCACGGTGGGACTCGTCTACAATGAGCAGTTCTTC

J gene: TRBJ2-2
V gene: TRBV5-1
clone size: -
D gene: -
CDR3 protein: CASSPRAANTGELFF
CDR3 DNA: TGCGCCAGCAGCCCCCGAGCTGCGAACACCGGGGAGCTGTTTTTT

J gene: TRBJ2-2
V gene: TRBV11-3
clone size: once
D gene: TRBD1
CDR3 protein: CASSLEEQGLGRNTGELFF
CDR3 DNA: TGTGCCAGCAGCTTAGAGGAACAGGGGCTTGGGAGAAACACCGGGGAGCTGTTTTTT

J gene: TRBJ1-1
V gene: TRBV10-1
clone size: -
D gene: -
CDR3 protein: CASSESGAGKPEAFF
CDR3 DNA: TGCGCCAGCAGTGAGTCAGGTGCAGGGAAGCCTGAAGCTTTCTTT

J gene: TRBJ1-2
V gene: TRBV5-4
clone size: -
D gene: TRBD1
CDR3 protein: CASSTLAGGWGYTF
CDR3 DNA: TGTGCCAGCAGCACCCTCGCAGGGGGCTGGGGCTACACCTTC

J gene: TRBJ1-6
V gene: TRBV19
clone size: -
D gene: -
CDR3 protein: CASRNRVRGSPLHF
CDR3 DNA: TGTGCCAGTAGAAACAGGGTGCGAGGATCACCCCTCCACTTT

J gene: TRBJ1-2
V gene: TRBV7-9
clone size: few
D gene: TRBD1
CDR3 protein: CASSLAGTGSGYTF
CDR3 DNA: TGTGCCAGCAGCTTGGCCGGGACAGGGTCTGGCTACACCTTC

J gene: TRBJ1-3
V gene: TRBV19
clone size: -
D gene: -
CDR3 protein: CASSFSPSNTIYF
CDR3 DNA: TGTGCCAGTAGCTTTTCTCCGTCGAACACCATATATTTT

J gene: TRBJ1-4
V gene: TRBV7-9
clone size: once
D gene: -
CDR3 protein: CASSISGAEPPKLFF
CDR3 DNA: TGTGCCAGCAGCATCAGCGGGGCGGAGCCCCCCAAACTGTTTTTT

J gene: TRBJ2-5
V gene: TRBV7-2
clone size: -
D gene: -
CDR3 protein: CASSQIRVPETQYF
CDR3 DNA: TGTGCCAGCAGCCAAATCCGGGTTCCGGAGACCCAGTACTTC

J gene: TRBJ1-6
V gene: TRBV29-1
clone size: once
D gene: TRBD1
CDR3 protein: CSAATGSGSPLHF
CDR3 DNA: TGCAGCGCGGCGACAGGGTCAGGGTCACCCCTCCACTTT

J gene: TRBJ1-2
V gene: TRBV6-1
clone size: -
D gene: -
CDR3 protein: CASSEDPGYGYTF
CDR3 DNA: TGTGCCAGCAGTGAAGATCCAGGCTATGGCTACACCTTC